This T cell receptor beta chain was identified during a study of cytomegalovirus exposure and HLA in healthy donors. Across the study: There were 350 to 400 genotyped donors. Of these, roughly 84% fell in the genetic ancestry cluster associated with self-reported Caucasian donors.

This clone was detected once. What it recognizes is unknown. The PCR was carried out with 60 Vbeta primers and 13 Jbeta primers. The method was immunoSEQ multiplex PCR; TCRdb's version includes in-frame clones alone and lacks a portion of them. The data show about 200,000 clones, approximately 78% seen once. The CDR3 has 13 amino acids. The germline V gene encodes CDR1 MDHEN and CDR2 SYDVKM. V lost 3 bases and J lost 10, with 15 bases in between. General study findings and limits: Cytomegalovirus status, reportedly, was diagnosed with high specificity and sensitivity by the classifier. In an earlier analysis, productive rearrangement rates for most beta V segments clustered near 87% or 30%. The majority of CMV-associated TCR beta chains were reported as apparently HLA-restricted in a later analysis.

Source material: PBMCs. The sequence derives from a woman in her 50s in good health and CMV-seropositive. V is TRBV28 and J is TRBJ1-1; D not resolved. CDR3 amino acids: CASSFPPAQVAFF. DNA of the CDR3: TGTGCCAGCAGTTTCCCGCCAGCTCAGGTAGCTTTCTTT.